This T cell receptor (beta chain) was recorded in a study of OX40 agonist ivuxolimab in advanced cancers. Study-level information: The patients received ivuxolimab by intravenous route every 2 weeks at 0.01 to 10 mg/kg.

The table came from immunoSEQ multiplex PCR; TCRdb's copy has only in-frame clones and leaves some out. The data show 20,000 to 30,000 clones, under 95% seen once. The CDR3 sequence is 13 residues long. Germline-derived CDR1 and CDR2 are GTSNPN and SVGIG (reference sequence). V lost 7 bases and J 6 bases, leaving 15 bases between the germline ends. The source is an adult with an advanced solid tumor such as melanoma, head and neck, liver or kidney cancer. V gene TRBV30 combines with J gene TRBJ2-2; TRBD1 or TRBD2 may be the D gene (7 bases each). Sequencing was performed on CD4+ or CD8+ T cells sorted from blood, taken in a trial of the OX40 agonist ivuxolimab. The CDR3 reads CALAAGGAGELFF. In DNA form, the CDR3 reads TGTGCCTTGGCGGCAGGGGGGGCCGGGGAGCTGTTTTTT.